This TCR gamma chain was identified during a study of intestinal T cells in coeliac disease (TCRdb year 2020). Broadly, across the study: Coeliac patients were much younger than controls, with mean ages of around 16.0 versus 57 years in the TRG cohort. Duodenal biopsies from approximately 10 coeliac disease patients and approximately 10 non-coeliac controls were included in the TCR-delta (TRD) cohort. Duodenal biopsies from 30 to 35 coeliac disease patients and 20 to 25 non-coeliac controls were included in a second, larger TCR-gamma (TRG) cohort.

CDR3 length: 15 amino acids, cysteine to phenylalanine. Left in the record is the CDR3 DNA by itself, 45 bases read in frame from the first base. V ends up 8 bases short and J 5 bases short, with an unmatched junction base count of 12. The library was generated by multiplex PCR. Sequencing took place on an Ion Torrent PGM. The LymphoTrack kit, which has primers carrying Illumina adapters, was used to amplify TRG repertoires from around 0.2 ug of biopsy DNA. After purification with AMPure XP beads and quantification on a 2100 Bioanalyzer, the TRG amplicons were pooled in equimolar amounts. An Ion PGM instrument was used to sequence the TRG libraries. The authors' analysis ran thus. FastX discarded any read in which over 10% of nucleotides had a quality score below the third quartile for that patient. Reads were aligned with IMGT/HighV-QUEST to assign V, D and J genes, identify CDR3 regions and assess functionality. Sequences were converted to amino acids, and every sequence predicted to be non-functional was removed. CDR3s were split into kmers with and without positional annotation, PCA was performed on kmer frequencies, and samples were clustered using all 1023 combinations of PCs 1-10. Leave-one-out cross-validation was used to validate the classification, with parameters re-optimised on the remaining samples in each round. Shannon diversity was calculated with the vegan R package from repeated random subsamples, each the size of the lowest read count. TCRdb called clones afresh from the public reads with CATT; identical DNA rows were later merged. TCRdb's processing, not the study's, gives the V and J calls here. For this sample the table gives about 630 gamma-chain clones, of which around 47% were detected only once. The top ten hold about 17% of the sample.

Study-wide conclusions, independent of this receptor: The coeliac group and the control group were significantly different in age, but an analysis split by age did not give significant classification. Of roughly 54 biopsies, around 51 (around 94%) were correctly classified by TRG clustering, and a leave-one-out accuracy of about 87% was reported. All 20 or so biopsies in training were correctly classified by TRD kmer-based clustering, and a leave-one-out accuracy of approximately 89% was reported. FFPE-derived DNA was found to be relatively degraded, and loss of a proportion of TCR sequences in each sample was likely caused by this degradation. It was not possible to tell repeated CDR3 amino acid sequences apart from PCR duplicates.

Genomic DNA was extracted with the QIAamp DNA FFPE tissue kit from ten 5-um FFPE scrolls per case. Fully anonymised formalin-fixed paraffin-embedded duodenal biopsies surplus to diagnostic needs were used to test TCR repertoire-based classification of coeliac disease. Concerning this clone itself: Its recognized antigen is unknown. Base qualities were left out, and no much larger clone turns up one base away.

The sequenced sample consisted of a duodenal biopsy. The rearrangement combines TRGV10 with TRGJP1. TRGV10 is recorded as an ORF, its role being uncertain. This receptor was identified in a human donor with celiac disease. The CDR3 region has the sequence CAAWEGIVTGWFKIF. The nucleotide sequence is given as TGTGCTGCGTGGGAAGGGATTGTAACTGGTTGGTTCAAGATATTT.